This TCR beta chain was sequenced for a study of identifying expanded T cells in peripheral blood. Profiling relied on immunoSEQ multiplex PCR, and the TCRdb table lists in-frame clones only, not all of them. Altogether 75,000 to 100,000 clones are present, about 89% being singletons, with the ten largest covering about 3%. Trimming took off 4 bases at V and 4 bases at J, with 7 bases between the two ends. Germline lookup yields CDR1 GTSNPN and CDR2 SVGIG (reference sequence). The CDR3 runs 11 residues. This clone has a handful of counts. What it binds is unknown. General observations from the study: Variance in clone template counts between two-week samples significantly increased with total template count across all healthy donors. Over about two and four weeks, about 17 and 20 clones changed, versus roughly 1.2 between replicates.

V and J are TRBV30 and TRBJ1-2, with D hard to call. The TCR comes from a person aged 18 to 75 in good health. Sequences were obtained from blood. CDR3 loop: CAWTASYGYTF. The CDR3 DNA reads TGTGCCTGGACGGCTTCCTATGGCTACACCTTC.